This T cell receptor (beta chain) stems from a study of cytomegalovirus exposure and HLA in healthy donors (dated by TCRdb to about 2017). About the study as a whole: In an earlier analysis of several hundred of the donors, 250 to 350 Gb of sequence data and approximately 120 million unique TCR beta sequences from 180 million or so T cells were reported. About 300 gigabases of sequencing data and around 80 million unique TCR sequences made up an early release that covered approximately 650 HLA-typed donors. The genetic ancestry cluster associated with self-reported Caucasian donors included 65% to 90% of the roughly 400 genotyped donors. The aim of the study was to test whether cataloging public T cell receptors could identify signatures of past pathogen exposure. The T cell repertoires of 666 subjects were profiled by immunosequencing and related to cytomegalovirus serostatus. In addition to the first cohort of 650 to 800 subjects, a separate validation cohort of 130 or so different subjects was used. To predict cytomegalovirus infection status, the study brought together high-throughput TCR immunosequencing, statistical association of individual TCRs with disease status, and machine learning. A later analysis re-examined previously published TCR beta repertoires from more than 650 donors and added high-resolution HLA genotyping to investigate patterns of TCR occurrence. In the later analysis, no new phenotypic data were used to find candidate immune exposures; instead, reliance was placed on TCR beta sequences and their occurrence across donors. In an earlier analysis of 587 of the donors, high-throughput TCR beta sequencing was used to judge whether each TCR beta V gene segment behaved as functional or pseudogenic. Donor age, sex, ethnicity and CMV serostatus were collected together with the repertoire data. A later genetic analysis took genome-wide SNP genotypes for about three fifths of the 666 donors and used that subset as a discovery cohort. All discovery cohort repertoires had been generated using a single sequencing platform. Both class I and class II loci were covered by HLA typing, at four-digit resolution. The number of typed donors differed by locus: about 629-630 for A, B, C, DRB1 and DQB1; some 500 for DQA1; approximately 600 for DPA1; and about 470 for DPB1. Roughly five DR-DQ haplotypes were treated as single units for association and clustering because of strong linkage in the cohort. Across some 400 genotyped donors of the cohort, an average of about 200,000 unique TCR beta nucleotide sequences per donor were sequenced, and roughly 17% of those sequences were non-productive. Results and caveats for the whole study, not just this receptor: A later genetic analysis reported fewer N-insertions in productive TCRs among donors in an Asian-associated ancestry cluster than the roughly 700-donor mean. CMV serostatus was the only immune exposure information available for the cohort. According to a later analysis, TCR association rates differed among HLA loci, with DRB1 alleles showing the most associated TCRs and HLA-C alleles showing the fewest. Most CMV-associated TCR beta chains appeared to be HLA-restricted in a later analysis, and the HLA associations seemed to be driven largely by CMV exposure. While some public TCRs were present in many individuals, most TCR sequences turned up only very rarely across donors. A further reported finding was that TCR beta sequences accurately predicted the HLA-A and HLA-B alleles for most subjects in the first cohort. Because HLA typing was missing for some donors at each locus, association tests included only the typed subset. The classifier was reported to diagnose cytomegalovirus status with high specificity and sensitivity in both the original and validation cohorts. In a later analysis, several top co-occurrence clusters were reported to appear linked to parvovirus B19, influenza, CMV and Epstein-Barr virus. Specific HLA alleles were associated with 15,000 to 20,000 TCR beta sequences at a false discovery rate of 0.05 in a later analysis. It was suggested by the authors that the approach could potentially be generalized to other disease states and immunological phenotypes. A later analysis found that HLA-associated TCR beta chains were more clonally expanded and had lower generation probabilities than equally common non-associated chains. Some IMGT-functional V segments, including TRBV6-2 and TRBV6-3, could not be distinguished by the 87-base-pair reads and were therefore excluded. Strong co-occurrence of HLA alleles, especially DR and DQ, made assigning TCR associations to individual alleles difficult. About 17 rarely observed V segments, including chromosome 9 orphons, were excluded from the earlier analysis of some 590 of the donors because counts were too low. Presence/absence analyses assumed roughly uniform sequencing depth across donors, an assumption that may not hold. Linkage disequilibrium might explain the correlated functional status among segregating V segments, but an unknown experimental factor could not be ruled out. The cohort was sequenced for TCR beta chains only, and without alpha or paired-chain data the features that could be detected were limited. A total of fewer than 200 TCR beta chains were listed by the study as associated with cytomegalovirus. Broadly in line with IMGT annotations, most TCR beta V segments showed up in productive rearrangements about 87% or about 30% of the time in an earlier analysis of 450 to 600 of the donors. The sequencing pipeline was judged likely to have produced a cluster of highly shared sequence variants as a technical artifact. In vitro tests confirmed that three of the cytomegalovirus-associated TCR beta chains recognize cytomegalovirus antigens. An association between a missense DCLRE1C variant and V-gene and J-gene trimming of TCR beta chains was found in a later genetic analysis and replicated in an independent cohort.

Concerning this clone: There is no known antigen for this receptor. No base-level quality is on record; no much larger clone is a single base apart.

The cysteine opens and the phenylalanine closes a CDR3 of 15 amino acids. Just CDR3 DNA is preserved here, 45 bases in frame from base 1. Per the germline V gene, SGHVS is the CDR1 and FNYEAQ is the CDR2. V lost 2 bases and J lost 2 bases, and the count of bases not matched to a germline gene is 4. Libraries came from the immunoSEQ multiplex PCR assay. For the multiplex PCR, a mixture combining 60 forward primers for TCR Vbeta segments and 13 reverse primers for TCR Jbeta segments was used. A multiplex PCR assay on genomic DNA amplified the CDR3 region of rearranged TCR beta genes. The amplified TCR beta libraries were sequenced on the Illumina HiSeq System as 87-base-pair reads. The published analysis was carried out like this. Across the 670 or so repertoires, a later analysis counted 78 million or so unique TCR beta chains, roughly 11 million of which were shared by at least two donors. Raw reads were error-corrected and collapsed into unique sequences by a nearest-neighbor algorithm in which closely related sequences were merged to remove PCR and sequencing errors. CDR3 sequences were aligned to IMGT reference sequences to assign V, D and J gene segments. Each retained sequence needed at least a six-nucleotide match to both a V gene segment and a J gene segment. A rearrangement was called productive if the CDR3 had no stop codons and remained in frame with V and J, and every other rearrangement was called non-productive. Following IMGT convention, CDR3 was defined as the stretch from the second conserved V-encoded cysteine up to the conserved J-encoded phenylalanine. The earlier analysis of some 550 of the donors excluded any sequence lacking an unambiguous match to a single V gene segment. An earlier analysis of fewer than 750 of the donors classified V segments as functional when productive rearrangements were above 56.7% and as segregating when the standard deviation between donors was above 5%. To diagnose cytomegalovirus status from the catalog of TCR beta chain sequences, a statistical classification framework was built. In a later analysis, TCR nucleotide sequences were compared against IMGT/GENE-DB human TR gene sequences so that V and J genes could be assigned. In a later analysis, CDR3 sequences and most-parsimonious VDJ recombination scenarios were assigned using the TCRdist pipeline. In a later analysis, each TCR beta chain was defined by its CDR3 amino acid sequence together with its V-gene family, and reads without a unique V-gene family were excluded. As a way to deal with suspected cross-contamination and a sequencing artifact, a later analysis dropped 450 to 700 nucleotide sequences that were highly shared and had low generation probability. A later analysis calculated a clonal expansion index for each public chain from normalized within-repertoire ranks of inferred template counts. A later analysis computed generation probabilities with a VDJ recombination model fitted to out-of-frame rearrangements, and checked the results against IGoR. A later analysis scored TCR-TCR, TCR-HLA and TCR-CMV co-occurrence with hypergeometric tests, applying a repertoire-size bias correction to TCR pairs. To estimate false discovery rates, a later analysis permuted the HLA or CMV assignments 20 times. In a later analysis, co-occurring TCRs were grouped using DBSCAN, with TCRdist sequence similarity added in when clustering inside HLA-allele-positive subsets. Repertoires with fewer than 30,000 or more than 120,000 public chains, plus five repertoires with anomalous nucleotide sharing, were excluded from co-occurrence clustering. The table comes from immuneACCESS by way of TCRdb, which keeps in-frame sequences with V and J called. Part of the clones is missing from these tables; in studies checked, under half for an unresolved V gene and the rest for unknown reasons. Clone size and the V and J calls come from that table; the DNA yielded D and trimming. The sample table lists about 190,000 clones, 75% to 90% of them with a count of one. The ten largest clones take up around 0.34% of the sample.

The cohort comprised 710 or so healthy bone marrow donors. All cohort members were sampled while nominally healthy, although unrecorded immune exposures were likely present. The donor tested CMV seronegative, placing the donor among the 350 to 400 seronegative members of the cohort. A peripheral blood sample was provided by each donor, and peripheral blood mononuclear cells were used for TCR beta sequencing. Genomic DNA was extracted from the blood cell samples with the Qiagen DNeasy Blood Extraction Kit. Specimen: PBMCs. The receptor comes from a woman aged 25 to 39 in good health and CMV-seronegative. This sequence uses TRBV7-6 and TRBJ2-7; a stretch of 9 junction bases matches TRBD2. Here the CDR3 is given as CASSLSRTSAYEQYF. Read as DNA, the sequence is TGTGCCAGCAGCTTAAGTCGGACTAGCGCCTACGAGCAGTACTTC.